This is a list of T cell receptor beta chains from one sample in a study of ipilimumab plus nivolumab after autologous stem cell transplantation. TCRdb's table, derived via immunoSEQ multiplex PCR, lists solely in-frame clones and lacks some. The sample has roughly 16,000 clones, approximately 80% seen once; the top ten hold approximately 20%. The sample consisted of PBMCs, taken in a trial of ipilimumab plus nivolumab as post-transplant consolidation. These receptors all stem from a male donor with diffuse large B-cell lymphoma. CDR3s include the opening cysteine and the closing phenylalanine or tryptophan. Fields, in order: V gene, D gene, J gene, clone size, CDR3 protein, CDR3 DNA. The D gene is left open where the match is weak. Clone size is given for some rows only: seen once, a few or many times, or a class if the clone is expanded.

>TRBV6-5|-|TRBJ2-2|once
CASNLGGVDTGELFF
TGTGCCAGCAACCTAGGAGGGGTGGACACCGGGGAGCTGTTTTTT
>TRBV6-5|-|TRBJ2-7|-
CASSYESVGYEQYF
TGTGCCAGCAGTTACGAGTCGGTCGGATACGAGCAGTACTTC
>TRBV13|TRBD1|TRBJ1-2|once
CASSLGLNRGGGYTF
TGTGCCAGCAGCTTAGGCCTGAACAGGGGAGGTGGCTACACCTTC
>TRBV5-1|-|TRBJ1-1|-
CASSLGRTVNTEAFF
TGCGCCAGCAGCTTGGGAAGGACAGTGAACACTGAAGCTTTCTTT
>TRBV27|-|TRBJ2-4|few
CASSLSNGNIQYF
TGTGCCAGCAGTTTATCGAACGGAAACATTCAGTACTTC
>TRBV7-6|-|TRBJ2-2|-
CASRKEALPTGELFF
TGTGCCAGCAGAAAGGAGGCTCTCCCTACCGGGGAGCTGTTTTTT
>TRBV21-1|-|TRBJ2-2|once
CASSRGPERAYTGELFF
TGTGCCAGCAGCAGAGGGCCCGAAAGAGCCTACACCGGGGAGCTGTTTTTT
>TRBV2|-|TRBJ2-3|-
CASSDYRSFTDTQYF
TGTGCCAGCAGTGATTACAGGTCGTTCACAGATACGCAGTATTTT
>TRBV11-3|-|TRBJ1-1|-
CASSLGTGNTEAFF
TGTGCCAGCAGCTTAGGAACAGGGAACACTGAAGCTTTCTTT
>TRBV30|TRBD1|TRBJ1-6|once
CAYRPGTGISPLHF
TGTGCCTACAGACCCGGGACAGGGATTTCACCCCTCCACTTT
>TRBV2|-|TRBJ2-7|-
CASSGEGPYEQYF
TGTGCCAGCAGCGGAGAGGGCCCCTACGAGCAGTACTTC
>TRBV5-4|TRBD2|TRBJ2-7|-
CASSLVGLAGYEQYF
TGTGCCAGCAGCTTGGTCGGACTAGCGGGATACGAGCAGTACTTC
>TRBV30|-|TRBJ2-1|-
CAWTRDYNEQFF
TGTGCCTGGACTCGGGACTACAATGAGCAGTTCTTC
>TRBV6-1|-|TRBJ1-5|-
CASSGQPSRNQPQHF
TGTGCCAGCAGTGGACAGCCCTCACGCAATCAGCCCCAGCATTTT
>TRBV9|TRBD1|TRBJ2-5|-
CASSGTGKETQYF
TGTGCCAGCAGCGGGACAGGGAAAGAGACCCAGTACTTC
>TRBV5-6|-|TRBJ2-3|-
CASSNNGGPYEYF
TGTGCCAGCAGCAACAACGGGGGCCCATATGAGTATTTT
>TRBV21-1|-|TRBJ1-1|-
CASSNPGPPRAEAFF
TGTGCCAGCAGCAACCCGGGACCCCCGCGGGCTGAAGCTTTCTTT
>TRBV7-9|-|TRBJ1-1|-
CASSPRSGDTEAFF
TGTGCCAGCAGCCCCCGCTCGGGGGACACTGAAGCTTTCTTT
>TRBV18|-|TRBJ2-3|-
CASSRGVATDTQYF
TGTGCCAGTTCAAGGGGCGTGGCGACAGATACGCAGTATTTT
>TRBV9|TRBD2|TRBJ2-7|few
CASSRSLAVHEQYF
TGTGCCAGCAGCCGATCACTAGCGGTCCACGAGCAGTACTTC
>TRBV11-2|-|TRBJ1-2|once
CASSTHAGAGGYTF
TGTGCCAGCAGCACCCACGCTGGGGCTGGTGGCTACACCTTC
>TRBV4-3|-|TRBJ1-5|few
CASSQEFGQPQHF
TGCGCCAGCAGCCAAGAATTTGGACAGCCCCAGCATTTT
>TRBV6-6|-|TRBJ1-2|-
CASSYSVLGSGYTF
TGTGCCAGCAGTTACTCGGTCCTCGGTTCCGGCTACACCTTC
>TRBV4-1|-|TRBJ1-5|-
CASSQGPNQPQHF
TGCGCCAGCAGCCAGGGACCCAATCAGCCCCAGCATTTT
>TRBV6-5|TRBD1|TRBJ1-3|-
CASRPTGGRGNTIYF
TGTGCCAGCAGGCCAACAGGGGGGAGGGGAAACACCATATATTTT
>TRBV27|-|TRBJ2-7|-
CARPRGGHNLEQYF
TGTGCCCGGCCCCGAGGGGGACATAATCTCGAGCAGTACTTC
>TRBV12-5|TRBD2|TRBJ2-1|-
CASAPRLASMSYNEQFF
TGTGCTAGTGCCCCCCGACTAGCGTCCATGTCCTACAATGAGCAGTTCTTC
>TRBV9|-|TRBJ2-2|few
CASSGNTGELFF
TGTGCCAGCAGCGGAAACACCGGGGAGCTGTTTTTT
>TRBV5-1|TRBD1|TRBJ1-2|-
CASSLSQGANYGYTF
TGCGCCAGCAGCTTAAGCCAGGGGGCTAACTATGGCTACACCTTC
>TRBV16|-|TRBJ1-2|-
CASSQSFSYSYGYTF
TGTGCCAGCAGCCAATCATTTAGCTATTCCTATGGCTACACCTTC
>TRBV6-5|-|TRBJ2-2|-
CASRSTGELFF
TGTGCCAGCCGGAGCACCGGGGAGCTGTTTTTT
>TRBV30|-|TRBJ1-1|few
CAWSDGGTEAFF
TGTGCCTGGAGCGACGGGGGGACTGAAGCTTTCTTT
>TRBV27|-|TRBJ2-3|-
CASSVQGSGTDTQYF
TGTGCCAGCAGCGTACAGGGTTCTGGCACAGATACGCAGTATTTT
>TRBV7-2|-|TRBJ1-1|-
CARAADGRSWAFF
TGTGCCAGGGCGGCGGACGGCCGGAGTTGGGCTTTCTTT
>TRBV18|-|TRBJ2-4|-
CASSPLHDVAKNIQYF
TGTGCCAGCTCACCACTCCACGACGTAGCCAAAAACATTCAGTACTTC
>TRBV19|-|TRBJ1-1|-
CASSPPGTVNAFF
TGTGCCAGTAGTCCTCCGGGGACGGTGAATGCTTTCTTT
>TRBV7-2|-|TRBJ2-7|-
CASSLKRLSSYEQYF
TGTGCCAGCAGCTTAAAGCGGTTGTCATCGTACGAGCAGTACTTC
>TRBV5-8|TRBD1|TRBJ1-1|-
CASSPPDRVNTEAFF
TGTGCCAGCAGCCCCCCGGACAGGGTGAACACTGAAGCTTTCTTT
>TRBV4-1|-|TRBJ2-2|-
CASSPYDGNTGELFF
TGCGCCAGCAGCCCGTACGACGGGAACACCGGGGAGCTGTTTTTT
>TRBV16|-|TRBJ2-2|once
CASSRGGLNTGELFF
TGTGCCAGCAGCCGGGGAGGACTTAACACCGGGGAGCTGTTTTTT
>TRBV6-5|TRBD2|TRBJ2-2|-
CASSYREGFTGELFF
TGTGCCAGCAGTTACCGGGAGGGTTTCACCGGGGAGCTGTTTTTT
>TRBV6-6|-|TRBJ2-7|-
CASSYGSARREQYF
TGTGCCAGCAGTTACGGGTCTGCTAGACGCGAGCAGTACTTC